The clone carrying this T cell receptor beta chain was seen ten or more times. This sample is drawn from a study of spatial heterogeneity in lung cancer. Background on the study: The study consistently detected more beta-chain than alpha-chain sequences.

Every individual TCR cDNA molecule carried its own unique molecular identifier, which allowed correction of PCR and sequencing errors. TCRdb analysed the 5' RACE reads with MiXCR anew, one entry per CDR3 protein. The data hold under 15,000 distinct CDR3 sequences, with 3% to 4.5% observed a single time. This CDR3 contains 16 residues. Unmatched junction bases numbered 9, after V lost 0 bases and J lost 7 bases. Germline V gives CDR1 SGHRS, CDR2 YFSETQ. Time point: sample taken at primary tumor resection. The donor population consisted of some 70 patients with untreated, early-stage non-small cell lung cancer.

The sequence derives from a male donor with early-stage non-small cell lung cancer. The material was PBMCs, obtained at surgery. The rearrangement uses TRBV5-1 and TRBJ1-4; 7 positions match TRBD1. The CDR3 spells CASSLASQGLIEKLFF. The CDR3 DNA is TGCGCCAGCAGCTTGGCCTCACAGGGGCTCATTGAAAAACTGTTTTTT.